These 24 T cell receptor beta chains were all obtained from the same sample, sequenced in a study of identifying expanded T cells in peripheral blood. Repertoires were generated with immunoSEQ multiplex PCR, while TCRdb's copy carries only in-frame clones and drops some. The sample has about 80,000 clones, around 89% seen once. Material for sequencing was blood. All receptors derive from a person aged 18 to 70 in good health.

The rearrangement joins TRBV5-1 to TRBJ2-5, with unresolved D. In germline, CDR1 is SGHRS, CDR2 YFSETQ. The CDR3 covers 11 residues. V lost 4 bases to trimming and J lost 2 bases, with 3 bases between them. The CDR3 region is CASSAQETQYF. As DNA, the CDR3 is TGCGCCAGCAGCGCACAAGAGACCCAGTACTTC.

The chain uses TRBV9 and TRBJ2-5, with D perhaps matching TRBD1 or TRBD2 (5 bases each). V gave up 0 bases and J gave up 4 bases, with 10 bases separating them. CDR1 SGDLS and CDR2 YYNGEE come from the germline V gene. This CDR3 contains 14 residues. The CDR3, as DNA: TGTGCCAGCAGCGTAGACCAGAGGGGAGAGACCCAGTACTTC. Translating it yields CASSVDQRGETQYF.

This chain uses TRBV6-6 with TRBJ1-6; D not certain. This CDR3 contains 13 residues. Germline V gene data show CDR1 as MNHNY and CDR2 as SVGAGI (reference sequence). V lost 4 bases and J 8 bases, leaving 9 bases between the germline ends. CDR3: CASSSGRDSPLHF. Written as DNA, the CDR3 is TGTGCCAGCAGTTCAGGACGGGATTCACCCCTCCACTTT.

The chain employs TRBV11-2 and TRBJ1-2; unclear D gene. The V end was cut by 1 base, the J end by 2 bases, with 5 bases between. CDR3 length: 13 amino acids. Germline loops: CDR1 SGHAT, CDR2 FQNNGV. The CDR3 nucleotides read TGTGCCAGCAGCTTAGGGCTCAACTATGGCTACACCTTC. It yields the protein CASSLGLNYGYTF.

DNA for the CDR3: TGTGCCAGCAGCTTAGGCCCGATCCAAGAGACCCAGTACTTC. It yields the protein CASSLGPIQETQYF. The rearrangement joins TRBV11-2 to TRBJ2-5; unclear D gene. This CDR3 comprises 14 residues. CDR1 and CDR2 (germline): SGHAT, FQNNGV. V lost 1 base, J lost 1 base, and 7 bases lay in between.

The chain employs TRBV27 and TRBJ1-4; D might be TRBD1 (5 bases). The CDR3 spans 18 residues. Trimming took off 5 bases at V and 2 bases at J, with 21 bases between the two ends. Germline V gene lookup returns CDR1 MNHEY and CDR2 SMNVEV (reference sequence). This CDR3 reads CASSLDPRGGGTNEKLFF. Here the CDR3 DNA reads TGTGCCAGCAGTCTAGACCCCCGCGGGGGTGGTACTAATGAAAAACTGTTTTTT.

The chain carries TRBV30 and TRBJ2-5; D is uncertain. The CDR3 length is 13 residues. The V and J ends lost 1 base and 5 bases respectively, with 11 bases between them. In germline, CDR1 is GTSNPN, CDR2 SVGIG (reference sequence). CDR3 loop: CAWSGVPTETQYF. The CDR3 bases are TGTGCCTGGAGTGGAGTCCCAACTGAGACCCAGTACTTC.

This chain uses TRBV9 with TRBJ2-3, with D perhaps matching TRBD1 (5 bases). Germline V CDR1 and CDR2: SGDLS, YYNGEE. The V end was cut by 1 base, the J end by 9 bases, with 15 bases between. This CDR3 comprises 14 residues. The CDR3 sequence is CASSVRGDSGTQYF. Here the CDR3 DNA reads TGTGCCAGCAGCGTAAGGGGTGACTCCGGGACGCAGTATTTT. Combining the CDR3 with reference TRBV9 and TRBJ2-3 gives the whole variable domain DSGVTQTPKHLITATGQRVTLRCSPRSGDLSVYWYQQSLDQGLQFLIQYYNGEERAKGNILERFSAQQFPDLHSELNLSSLELGDSALYFCASSVRGDSGTQYFGPGTRLTVL.

The CDR3 reads CASSPPNRGLDEKLFF. DNA for the CDR3: TGTGCCAGCAGCCCCCCGAACAGGGGGCTAGATGAAAAACTGTTTTTT. The rearrangement uses TRBV28 and TRBJ1-4, with 9 bases lining up with TRBD1. With V trimmed by 6 bases and J by 6 bases, 11 bases remained unmatched. This CDR3 is 16 amino acids long. Germline lookup yields CDR1 MDHEN and CDR2 SYDVKM. Full variable domain (remainder filled in from reference TRBV28 and TRBJ1-4): DVKVTQSSRYLVKRTGEKVFLECVQDMDHENMFWYRQDPGLGLRLIYFSYDVKMKEKGDIPEGYSVSREKKERFSLILESASTNQTSMYLCASSPPNRGLDEKLFFGSGTQLSVL.

The V and J genes are TRBV7-9 and TRBJ1-6, with D possibly TRBD1 on 6 matching bases. The V end was cut by 5 bases, the J end by 6 bases, with 11 bases between. CDR3 length equals 14 residues. From germline, CDR1 is SEHNR and CDR2 FQNEAQ (reference sequence). This CDR3 reads CASSPWGANSPLHF. The CDR3, as DNA: TGTGCCAGCAGCCCCTGGGGGGCTAATTCACCCCTCCACTTT.

V usage is TRBV4-2 and J usage is TRBJ2-2; TRBD2 matches 7 bases. The CDR3 runs to 17 residues. Germline V CDR1 and CDR2: LGHNA, YNFKEQ. Trimming cost V 3 bases and J 2 bases; bases outside gene matches: 9. CDR3 protein: CASSHPTAGTNTGELFF. The CDR3 DNA reads TGTGCCAGCAGCCACCCTACAGCGGGGACTAACACCGGGGAGCTGTTTTTT.

The rearrangement links TRBV7-2 to TRBJ1-1, with 9 bases aligning to TRBD1. Per germline, CDR1 SGHTA and CDR2 FQGNSA. V was pared by 5 bases and J by 0 bases, with 10 bases of the junction left unmatched. The CDR3 is 17 amino acids. The DNA of the CDR3 is TGTGCCAGCAGCGTCAGACAGGGGGAATACATGAACACTGAAGCTTTCTTT. Its translation is CASSVRQGEYMNTEAFF.

This chain connects TRBV18 to TRBJ1-1; D gene unclear. Germline values: CDR1 KGHSH, CDR2 LQKENI. Trimming shortened V by 0 bases and J by 0 bases, and 8 bases separated the two germline ends. This CDR3 region has 15 residues. The CDR3 coding sequence is TGTGCCAGCTCACCACCGGGGAAGCTGAACACTGAAGCTTTCTTT. Protein sequence: CASSPPGKLNTEAFF. The entire variable domain, with the rest obtained from reference TRBV18 and TRBJ1-1, is as follows: NAGVMQNPRHLVRRRGQEARLRCSPMKGHSHVYWYRQLPEEGLKFMVYLQKENIIDESGMPKERFSAEFPKEGPSILRIQQVVRGDSAAYFCASSPPGKLNTEAFFGQGTRLTVV.

This clone showed up just a few times. This sequence joins TRBV6-1 and TRBJ1-5, with D unresolved. CDR1 MNHNS and CDR2 SASEGT come from the germline V gene. The CDR3 contains 13 residues. V gave up 10 bases and J gave up 2 bases, with 12 bases separating them. CDR3 region: CATLSGGNQPQHF. The CDR3 region has the DNA TGTGCCACCTTATCGGGAGGCAATCAGCCCCAGCATTTT.

The V gene is TRBV7-2, the J gene TRBJ2-5; D not resolved. V was pared by 1 base and J by 5 bases, with 5 bases between. This CDR3 has 12 residues. CDR1 and CDR2 (germline): SGHTA, FQGNSA. The CDR3 protein is CASSLGRETQYF. The CDR3 nucleotides read TGTGCCAGCAGCTTAGGCAGGGAGACCCAGTACTTC.

The chain recombines TRBV6-1 with TRBJ1-5; 10 positions agree with TRBD1. Looked up from germline, CDR1 is MNHNS and CDR2 is SASEGT. J lost 7 bases, V lost 7 bases, and 10 bases had no gene match. The CDR3 consists of 15 residues. The CDR3: CASTEPGQGNQPQHF. DNA for the CDR3: TGTGCCAGCACCGAACCGGGACAGGGGAACCAGCCCCAGCATTTT.

The chain carries TRBV18 and TRBJ2-7; D may be TRBD1 (6 bases). This CDR3 is 15 amino acids long. The V end was cut by 0 bases, the J end by 5 bases, with 14 bases between. The germline CDR1 and CDR2 sequences are KGHSH and LQKENI. CDR3 protein: CASSPPVRGFDEQYF. The DNA for the CDR3 is TGTGCCAGCTCACCACCGGTAAGGGGGTTCGACGAGCAGTACTTC.

This sequence joins TRBV29-1 and TRBJ1-1, with D possibly TRBD1 on 5 matching bases. The CDR3 length is 13 residues. The germline V and J ends were trimmed by 4 bases and 1 base, with 10 bases remaining between them. The V gene's germline CDR1 is SQVTM and CDR2 ANQGSEA. The CDR3 here is CSVVDRWNTEAFF. The CDR3, as DNA: TGCAGCGTTGTTGACAGATGGAACACTGAAGCTTTCTTT.

This chain joins TRBV7-2 and TRBJ1-6, with D tentatively TRBD1 (5 bases). Looked up from germline, CDR1 is SGHTA and CDR2 is FQGNSA. This CDR3 is 16 amino acids long. The V end was cut by 5 bases, the J end by 2 bases, with 13 bases between. The CDR3 is CASSPSRGTYNSPLHF. The CDR3 nucleotides read TGTGCCAGCAGCCCGAGTAGGGGTACCTATAATTCACCCCTCCACTTT.

The chain has TRBV2 and TRBJ1-6; the D is unclear. This CDR3 has 16 amino acids. Germline CDR1 SNHLY, CDR2 FYNNEI. The V gene lost 8 bases and the J gene lost 7 bases, with 21 bases spanning the gap. The CDR3 DNA sequence: TGTGCCAGCTCTACTTCAACGGGGAGGGCGAATTCACCCCTCCACTTT. This encodes CASSTSTGRANSPLHF. Full variable domain (outside the CDR3, taken from reference TRBV2 and TRBJ1-6): EPEVTQTPSHQVTQMGQEVILRCVPISNHLYFYWYRQILGQKVEFLVSFYNNEISEKSEIFDDQFSVERPDGSNFTLKIRSTKLEDSAMYFCASSTSTGRANSPLHFGNGTRLTVT.

The gene calls are TRBV14 and TRBJ2-3; TRBD2 is a possible D gene (6 bases). The CDR3 sequence is 13 residues long. CDR1 is SGHDN, CDR2 FVKESK, per germline. Trimming took off 0 bases at V and 9 bases at J, with 10 bases between the two ends. CDR3 sequence (DNA): TGTGCCAGCAGCCAAGATGTCGGGGGAACGCAGTATTTT. Amino acid sequence: CASSQDVGGTQYF.

The rearrangement joins TRBV27 to TRBJ1-1, with D maybe TRBD1 (5 bases). In germline, CDR1 is MNHEY, CDR2 SMNVEV (reference sequence). The CDR3 totals 15 residues. Trimming shortened V by 8 bases and J by 0 bases, and 16 bases separated the two germline ends. The CDR3 nucleotides read TGTGCCAGCTCGGTGGGGCAGCTATTGAACACTGAAGCTTTCTTT. This translates into CASSVGQLLNTEAFF.

The chain is built from TRBV18 and TRBJ1-1, with D hard to call. The CDR3 consists of 15 residues. The V gene lost 1 base and the J gene lost 3 bases, with 12 bases spanning the gap. Germline lookup yields CDR1 KGHSH and CDR2 LQKENI. The DNA of the CDR3 is TGTGCCAGCTCACCACTGACGGGGATGGACACTGAAGCTTTCTTT. Its translation: CASSPLTGMDTEAFF.

V and J are TRBV7-2 and TRBJ2-3; unclear D gene. This CDR3 is built from 15 residues. Germline V gene sequence: CDR1 SGHTA, CDR2 FQGNSA. V lost 1 base and J lost 5, with 13 bases in between. CDR3 region: CASSLEDQGRDTQYF. The CDR3 nucleotides read TGTGCCAGCAGCTTAGAGGACCAAGGCCGAGATACGCAGTATTTT.